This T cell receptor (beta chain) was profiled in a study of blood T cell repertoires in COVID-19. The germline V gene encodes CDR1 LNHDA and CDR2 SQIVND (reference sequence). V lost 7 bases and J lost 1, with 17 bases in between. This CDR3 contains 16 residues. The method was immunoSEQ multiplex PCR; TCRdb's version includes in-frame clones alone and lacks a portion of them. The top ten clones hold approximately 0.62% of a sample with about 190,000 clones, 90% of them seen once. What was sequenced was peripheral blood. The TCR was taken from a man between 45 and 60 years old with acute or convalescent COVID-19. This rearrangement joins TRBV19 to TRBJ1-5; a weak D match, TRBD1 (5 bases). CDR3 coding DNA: TGTGCCAGTAAGCTACTTATGGGGGGAAGCAATCAGCCCCAGCATTTT. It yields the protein CASKLLMGGSNQPQHF.